These T cell receptor beta chains were read from a single sample in a study of shared clonotypes between healthy human individuals. The protocol was immunoSEQ multiplex PCR, while the TCRdb copy is restricted to in-frame clones and leaves out a portion. This sample has about 1 million clones, with roughly 80% found just once. Sequencing was done on a sample of memory CD4+ T cells sorted from blood. The receptor source for this set is a man in his late teens or twenties in good health. CDR3s include the opening cysteine and the closing phenylalanine or tryptophan. Fields, in order: J gene, D gene, V gene, clone size, CDR3 protein, CDR3 DNA. The D gene is left open where the match is weak. Size values are once, few and many counts, or a class for expanded clones, and some rows have none.

TRBJ2-5 - TRBV6-1 - CASSEMRGLQETQYF TGTGCCAGCAGTGAAATGCGGGGTCTCCAAGAGACCCAGTACTTC
TRBJ1-5 - TRBV6-1 - CASSEDLAGSQPQHF TGTGCCAGCAGTGAAGACTTGGCAGGGAGTCAGCCCCAGCATTTT
TRBJ2-1 - TRBV7-2 - CASSTRGNEQFF TGTGCCAGCAGCACCAGGGGTAATGAGCAGTTCTTC
TRBJ2-7 TRBD1 TRBV7-3 - CASSSTGGEQYF TGTGCCAGCAGCTCCACAGGGGGCGAGCAGTACTTC
TRBJ1-2 - TRBV7-9 few CASTSRMERVNYGYTF TGTGCCAGCACCTCTCGGATGGAAAGGGTCAACTATGGCTACACCTTC
TRBJ1-5 TRBD1 TRBV10-3 - CAISRDSDNQPQHF TGTGCCATCAGTCGGGACAGCGACAATCAGCCCCAGCATTTT
TRBJ1-4 - TRBV6-4 - CASSEQAAKGEKLFF TGTGCCAGCAGTGAGCAGGCAGCGAAAGGTGAAAAACTGTTTTTT
TRBJ2-1 - TRBV5-1 - CASSLAGTREQFF TGCGCCAGCAGCTTGGCCGGGACGCGGGAGCAGTTCTTC
TRBJ2-7 TRBD1 TRBV7-9 - CASSPGTGAYEQYF TGTGCCAGCAGCCCGGGGACAGGGGCCTACGAGCAGTACTTC
TRBJ2-2 - TRBV4-1 once CASSQGQGSGELFF TGCGCCAGCAGCCAAGGGCAAGGGTCCGGGGAGCTGTTTTTT
TRBJ2-7 - TRBV5-5 - CASTLRTGDEQYF TGTGCCAGCACCCTACGTACAGGAGACGAGCAGTACTTC
TRBJ2-3 - TRBV6-6 - CASSYSEQGTDTQYF TGTGCCAGCAGTTACTCTGAGCAGGGAACAGATACGCAGTATTTT
TRBJ1-1 - TRBV5-5 - CASSRRTEAFF TGTGCCAGCAGCCGGAGGACTGAAGCTTTCTTT
TRBJ2-1 TRBD1 TRBV23-1 - CASNTGTGNDEQFF TGCGCCAGCAACACCGGGACAGGGAATGATGAGCAGTTCTTC
TRBJ2-5 - TRBV5-1 - CASSLARGEAETQYF TGCGCCAGCAGCTTGGCGAGGGGGGAGGCAGAGACCCAGTACTTC
TRBJ1-2 - TRBV2 - CASGVRDNYGYTF TGTGCCAGCGGCGTTCGAGATAACTATGGCTACACCTTC
TRBJ2-3 - TRBV2 - CASSESWDTQYF TGTGCCAGCAGTGAAAGTTGGGATACGCAGTATTTT
TRBJ1-1 - TRBV6-1 - CASSLRKEAFF TGTGCCAGCAGTTTGAGGAAAGAAGCTTTCTTT
TRBJ2-7 - TRBV30 - CAWSVHSGLRYEQYF TGTGCCTGGAGTGTACATTCCGGGTTGCGTTACGAGCAGTACTTC
TRBJ2-7 - TRBV5-4 - CASSLAGSLSYEQYF TGTGCCAGCAGCTTGGCCGGGAGTCTCTCCTACGAGCAGTACTTC